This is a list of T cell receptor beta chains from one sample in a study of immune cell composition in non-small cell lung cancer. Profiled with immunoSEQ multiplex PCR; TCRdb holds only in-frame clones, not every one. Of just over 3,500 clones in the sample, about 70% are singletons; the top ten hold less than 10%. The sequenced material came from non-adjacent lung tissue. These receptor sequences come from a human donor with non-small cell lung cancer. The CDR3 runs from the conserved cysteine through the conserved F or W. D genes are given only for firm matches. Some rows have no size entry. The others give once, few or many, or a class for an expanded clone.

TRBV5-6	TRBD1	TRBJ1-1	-	TGTGCCAGCAGCTTGCAGGGGGCGAACACTGAAGCTTTCTTT	CASSLQGANTEAFF
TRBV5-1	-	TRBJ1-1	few	TGCGCCAGCAGCTTGGCCGTGGGTCAGGGCACTGAAGCTTTCTTT	CASSLAVGQGTEAFF
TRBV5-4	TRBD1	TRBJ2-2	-	TGTGCCAGCAGCTTGCATTGGACAGGGGGCACCGGGGAGCTGTTTTTT	CASSLHWTGGTGELFF
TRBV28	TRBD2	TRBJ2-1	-	TGTGCCAGCAGTTTATGGATACTAGCGGGAGGGCCTGGTGAGCAGTTCTTC	CASSLWILAGGPGEQFF
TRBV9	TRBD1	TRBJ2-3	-	TGTGCCAGCAGCGTAGGGATACCGGGACAGGCTACAGATACGCAGTATTTT	CASSVGIPGQATDTQYF
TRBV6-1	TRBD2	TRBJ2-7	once	TGTGCCACCCGGGGGACTAGCGCCCACGAGCAGTACTTC	CATRGTSAHEQYF
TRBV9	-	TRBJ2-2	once	TGTGCCAGCAGCCCCCGTCCACAGGGCGCCGGGGAGCTGTTTTTT	CASSPRPQGAGELFF
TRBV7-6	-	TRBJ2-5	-	TGTGCCAGCAGCTTATATCGCCAAGAGACCCAGTACTTC	CASSLYRQETQYF
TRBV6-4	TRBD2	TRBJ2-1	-	TGTGCCAGCAGCCCTCAGACTAGCGTCTACAATGAGCAGTTCTTC	CASSPQTSVYNEQFF
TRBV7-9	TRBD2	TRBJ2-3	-	TGTGCCAGCAGCGCAGGGAGGGACACAGATACGCAGTATTTT	CASSAGRDTDTQYF
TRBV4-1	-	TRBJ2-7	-	TGCGCCAGCAGCCAAGCTTGGTCCCGGTTGTATGACGAGCAGTACTTC	CASSQAWSRLYDEQYF
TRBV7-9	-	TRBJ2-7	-	TGTGCCAGCAGCGCAAGCCGGGACACGTACGAGCAGTACTTC	CASSASRDTYEQYF
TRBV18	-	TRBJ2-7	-	TGTGCCAGCTCATCCCAGGGGCCCGAGCAGTACTTC	CASSSQGPEQYF
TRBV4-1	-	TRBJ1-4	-	TGCGCCAGCAGCCAAGGGTGGCGGGGGGCCGAGGAAAAACTGTTTTTT	CASSQGWRGAEEKLFF
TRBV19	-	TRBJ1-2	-	TGTGCCAGTAGTTTGAACAGGCATACCTATGGCTACACCTTC	CASSLNRHTYGYTF
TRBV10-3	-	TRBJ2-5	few	TGTGCCATCAGTACAAGGACAGAAGAGACCCAGTACTTC	CAISTRTEETQYF
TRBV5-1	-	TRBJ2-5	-	TGCGCCAGCAGCTTAACGGGGTTAGGGGAGACCCAGTACTTC	CASSLTGLGETQYF
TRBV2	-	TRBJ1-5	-	TGTGCCAGCAGACAGGGAAATAGCAATCAGCCCCAGCATTTT	CASRQGNSNQPQHF
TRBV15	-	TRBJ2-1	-	TGTGCCACCAGCAGAGTTGGGGGCGGAGAGCAGTTCTTC	CATSRVGGGEQFF
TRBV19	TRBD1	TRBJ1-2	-	TGTGCCAGTAGTATATACAGGGGAAACTATGGCTACACCTTC	CASSIYRGNYGYTF
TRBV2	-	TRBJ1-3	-	TGTGCCAGCAGTGTGCGTCGAAACACCATATATTTT	CASSVRRNTIYF
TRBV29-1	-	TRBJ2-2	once	TGCAGCGTTGAATCCGGGTCGTACACCGGGGAGCTGTTTTTT	CSVESGSYTGELFF
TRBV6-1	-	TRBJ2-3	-	TGTGCCAGCAGTGGACACAGGGTTGGAACAGATACGCAGTATTTT	CASSGHRVGTDTQYF
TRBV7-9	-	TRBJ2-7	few	TGTGCCAGCATGACTTACACAGGCTACGAGCAGTACTTC	CASMTYTGYEQYF
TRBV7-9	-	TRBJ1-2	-	TGTGCCAGCAGCCCCGGGAGTCGGGGATACAACTATGGCTACACCTTC	CASSPGSRGYNYGYTF
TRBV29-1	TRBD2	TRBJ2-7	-	TGCAGCGTCGGCAAGGGTGTAGCGGGGCCTTACGAGCAGTACTTC	CSVGKGVAGPYEQYF
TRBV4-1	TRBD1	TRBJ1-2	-	TGCGCCAGCAGACACTCAACTTCGGAAAAGGGGGCCACTGGCTACACCTTC	CASRHSTSEKGATGYTF
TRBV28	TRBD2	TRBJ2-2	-	TGTGCCAGCGGCTTGGGGCGGGAGGTATTAAACACCGGGGAGCTGTTTTTT	CASGLGREVLNTGELFF
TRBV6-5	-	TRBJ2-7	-	TGTGCCAGCACCTCTAGCTCGCGCGAGCAGTACTTC	CASTSSSREQYF
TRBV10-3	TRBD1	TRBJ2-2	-	TGTGCCATCAGTGCGGACAGGGGGGTGTCCGGGGAGCTGTTTTTT	CAISADRGVSGELFF
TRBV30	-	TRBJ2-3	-	TGTGCCTGGAGTGTACGGAGGGGAGGCACAGATACGCAGTATTTT	CAWSVRRGGTDTQYF
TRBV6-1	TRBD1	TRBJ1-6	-	TGTGCCAGCAGTGAATCCCAACAGGGGTTTCGAGTCTCCTATAATTCACCCCTCCACTTT	CASSESQQGFRVSYNSPLHF
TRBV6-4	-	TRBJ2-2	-	TGTGCCAGCAGTGACTCGGGGCACGCCGGGGAGCTGTTTTTT	CASSDSGHAGELFF
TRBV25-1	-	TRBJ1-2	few	TGTGCCAGCAGTGAATCTGCAGGGTTGTACTATGGCTACACCTTC	CASSESAGLYYGYTF
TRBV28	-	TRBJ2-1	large	TGTGCCAGCAGCCCGGTCCACAATGAGCAGTTCTTC	CASSPVHNEQFF
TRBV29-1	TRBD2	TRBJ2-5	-	TGCAGCGTTGAGACTAGCGGGAGGGAGACCCAGTACTTC	CSVETSGRETQYF
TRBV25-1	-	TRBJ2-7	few	TGTGCCAGCAGTAGGGCGGGGTCCTACGAGCAGTACTTC	CASSRAGSYEQYF
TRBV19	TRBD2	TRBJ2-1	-	TGTGCCAGTAGTATGATCGCTAAGGCGACTAGCGGGAGTGAGCAGTTCTTC	CASSMIAKATSGSEQFF
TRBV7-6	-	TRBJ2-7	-	TGTGCCAGCAGCTTAACGGCCTACGAGCAGTACTTC	CASSLTAYEQYF
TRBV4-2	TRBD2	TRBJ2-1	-	TGTGCCAGCAGCCAAGTGGGACTAGCCTACAATGAGCAGTTCTTC	CASSQVGLAYNEQFF
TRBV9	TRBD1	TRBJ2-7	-	TGTGCCAGCAACAGGGGGCCGCTGTCCTACGAGCAGTACTTC	CASNRGPLSYEQYF
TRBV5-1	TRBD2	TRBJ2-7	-	TGCGCCAGCAGCTTACGGGGGGTTTACGAGCAGTACTTC	CASSLRGVYEQYF
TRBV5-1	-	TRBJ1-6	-	TGCGCCAGCAGCTCAGGATCGGGGTATAATTCACCCCTCCACTTT	CASSSGSGYNSPLHF
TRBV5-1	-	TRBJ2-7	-	TGCGCCAGCTCAGAAGGGGCAGAGCTAACCTACGAGCAGTACTTC	CASSEGAELTYEQYF
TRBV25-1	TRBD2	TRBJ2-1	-	TGTGCCAGCAGCGGGACTAGCGGGGCCCTCGATGAGCAGTTCTTC	CASSGTSGALDEQFF
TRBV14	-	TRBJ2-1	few	TGTGCCAGCAGCCCGGACTCCTGGTTCAATGAGCAGTTCTTC	CASSPDSWFNEQFF
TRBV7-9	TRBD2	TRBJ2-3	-	TGTGCCAGCAGCTTAGCGGCTAGCGGGGGCACAGATACGCAGTATTTT	CASSLAASGGTDTQYF
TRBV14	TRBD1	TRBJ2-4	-	TGTGCCAGCAGCCAAGAGTCGTGGGCAGGGGGCGAGAACATTCAGTACTTC	CASSQESWAGGENIQYF
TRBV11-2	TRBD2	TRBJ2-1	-	TGTGCCAGCAGCTTAGAGGGGGGGGAGCAGTTCTTC	CASSLEGGEQFF
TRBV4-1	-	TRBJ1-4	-	TGCGCCAGCAGCCAAGCCCGTTCGGATGAAAAACTGTTTTTT	CASSQARSDEKLFF
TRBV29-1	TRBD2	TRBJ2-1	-	TGCAGCGTCCCGACTAGCGGGAGATTATGGGACAATGAGCAGTTCTTC	CSVPTSGRLWDNEQFF
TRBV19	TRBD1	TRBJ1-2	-	TGTGCCACCCTAAGACAGGGATCTAACTATGGCTACACCTTC	CATLRQGSNYGYTF
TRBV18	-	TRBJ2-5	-	TGTGCCAGCTCACACGGGGAAGAGACCCAGTACTTC	CASSHGEETQYF